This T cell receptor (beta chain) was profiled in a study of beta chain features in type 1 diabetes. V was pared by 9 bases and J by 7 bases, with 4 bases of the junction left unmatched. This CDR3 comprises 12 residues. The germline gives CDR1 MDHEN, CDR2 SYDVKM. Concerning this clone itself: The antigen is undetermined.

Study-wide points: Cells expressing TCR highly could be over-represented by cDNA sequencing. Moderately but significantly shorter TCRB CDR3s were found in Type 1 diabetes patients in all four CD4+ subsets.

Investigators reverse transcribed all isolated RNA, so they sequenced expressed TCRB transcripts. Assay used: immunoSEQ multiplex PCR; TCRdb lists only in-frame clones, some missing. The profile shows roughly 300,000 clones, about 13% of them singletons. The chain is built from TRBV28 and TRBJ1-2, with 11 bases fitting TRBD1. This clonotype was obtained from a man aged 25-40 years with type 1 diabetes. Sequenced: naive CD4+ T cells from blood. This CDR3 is CASGQGAVGYTF. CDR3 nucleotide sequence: TGTGCCAGTGGACAGGGGGCAGTTGGCTACACCTTC.